The clone carrying this TCR beta chain was observed at least ten times. Its target is not known. The sample belongs to a study of post-analysis software for immune sequencing data. For the study at large: Included courses were relapsing-remitting and secondary progressive multiple sclerosis; progressive-relapsing multiple sclerosis was also included. Regarding the study as a whole: Roughly 5 TRBV segments, TRBV5-6, TRBV5-1 and TRBV20-1 among them, were found more frequent in patients than controls. Controls showed significantly higher normalized Chao1 diversity than did multiple sclerosis patients.

The CDR3 is 15 residues long. Trimming pared 6 bases from V and 8 bases from J, leaving 22 bases between. Prepared TCR beta cDNA libraries contained unique molecular identifiers. TCRdb processed the PCR reads anew with MiXCR; each CDR3 protein has one entry. The sample includes around 260,000 distinct CDR3 sequences, 36% seen only once; the top ten take less than 6%. The material sequenced was blood. This TCR was recovered from a girl aged 5 to 17 with multiple sclerosis. The chain couples TRBV12-3 or TRBV12-4 to TRBJ1-2, with D unclear. CDR3 sequence (DNA): TGTGCCAGCAGCACTTCCGCAGTGGTACGATCCGGCTACACCTTC. Translation: CASSTSAVVRSGYTF.